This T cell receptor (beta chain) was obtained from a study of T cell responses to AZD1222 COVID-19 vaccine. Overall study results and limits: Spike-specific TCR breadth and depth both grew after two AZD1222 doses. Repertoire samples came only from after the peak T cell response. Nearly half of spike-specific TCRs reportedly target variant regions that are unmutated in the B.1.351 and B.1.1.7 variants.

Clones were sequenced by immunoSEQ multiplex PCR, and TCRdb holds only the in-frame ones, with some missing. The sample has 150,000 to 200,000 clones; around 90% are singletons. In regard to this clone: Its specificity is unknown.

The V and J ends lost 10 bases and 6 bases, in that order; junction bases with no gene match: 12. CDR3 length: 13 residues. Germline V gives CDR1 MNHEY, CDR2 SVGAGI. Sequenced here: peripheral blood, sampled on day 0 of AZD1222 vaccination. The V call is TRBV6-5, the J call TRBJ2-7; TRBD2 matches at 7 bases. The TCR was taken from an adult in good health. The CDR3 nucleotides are TGTGCCATAAGCCCAAACTGGGAGGGCGAGCAGTACTTC. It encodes CAISPNWEGEQYF.